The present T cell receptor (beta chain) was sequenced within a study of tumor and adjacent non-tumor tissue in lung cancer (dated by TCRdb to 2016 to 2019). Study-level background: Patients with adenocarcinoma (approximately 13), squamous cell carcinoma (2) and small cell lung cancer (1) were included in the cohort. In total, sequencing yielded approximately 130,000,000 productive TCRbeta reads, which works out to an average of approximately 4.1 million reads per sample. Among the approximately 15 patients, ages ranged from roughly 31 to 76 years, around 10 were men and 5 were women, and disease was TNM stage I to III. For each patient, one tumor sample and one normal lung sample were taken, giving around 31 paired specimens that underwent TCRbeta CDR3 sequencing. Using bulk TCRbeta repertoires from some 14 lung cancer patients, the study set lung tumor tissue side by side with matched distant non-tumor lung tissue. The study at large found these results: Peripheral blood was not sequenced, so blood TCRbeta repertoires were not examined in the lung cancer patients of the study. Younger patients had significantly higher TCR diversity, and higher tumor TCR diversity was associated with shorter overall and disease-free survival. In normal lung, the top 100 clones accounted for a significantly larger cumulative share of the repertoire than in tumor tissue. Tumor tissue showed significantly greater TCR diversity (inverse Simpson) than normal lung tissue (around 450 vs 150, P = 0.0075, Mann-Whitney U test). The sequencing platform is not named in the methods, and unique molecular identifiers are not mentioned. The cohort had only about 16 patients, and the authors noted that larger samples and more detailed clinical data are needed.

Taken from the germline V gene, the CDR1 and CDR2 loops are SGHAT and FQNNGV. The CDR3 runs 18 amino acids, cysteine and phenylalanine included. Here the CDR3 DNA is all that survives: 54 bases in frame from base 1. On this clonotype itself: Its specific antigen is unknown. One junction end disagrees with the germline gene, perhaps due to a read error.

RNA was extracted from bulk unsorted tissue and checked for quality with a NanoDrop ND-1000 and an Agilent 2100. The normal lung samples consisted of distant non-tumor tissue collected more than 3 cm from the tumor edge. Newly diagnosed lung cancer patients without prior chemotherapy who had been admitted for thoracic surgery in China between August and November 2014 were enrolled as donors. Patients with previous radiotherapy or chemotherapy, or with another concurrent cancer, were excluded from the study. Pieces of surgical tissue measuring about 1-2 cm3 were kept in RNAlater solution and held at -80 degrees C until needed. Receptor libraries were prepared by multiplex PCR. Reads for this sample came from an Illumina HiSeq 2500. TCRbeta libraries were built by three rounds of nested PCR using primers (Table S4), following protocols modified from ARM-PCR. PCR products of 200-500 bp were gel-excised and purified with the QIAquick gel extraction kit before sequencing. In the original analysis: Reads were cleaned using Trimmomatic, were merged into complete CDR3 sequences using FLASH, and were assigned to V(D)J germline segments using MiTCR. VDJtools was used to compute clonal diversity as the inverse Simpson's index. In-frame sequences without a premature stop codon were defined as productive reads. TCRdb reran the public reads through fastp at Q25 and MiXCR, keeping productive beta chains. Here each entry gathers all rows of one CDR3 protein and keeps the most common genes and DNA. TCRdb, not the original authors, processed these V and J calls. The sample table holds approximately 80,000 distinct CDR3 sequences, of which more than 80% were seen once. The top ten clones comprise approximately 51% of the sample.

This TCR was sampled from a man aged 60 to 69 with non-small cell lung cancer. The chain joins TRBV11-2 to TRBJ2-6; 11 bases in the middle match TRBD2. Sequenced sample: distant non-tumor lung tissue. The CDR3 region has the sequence CAGSPTSGGSTGANVLTF. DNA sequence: TGTGCCGGCAGTCCAACTAGCGGGGGAAGCACTGGGGCCAACGTCCTGACTTTC.